A single sample gave rise to the 26 T cell receptor beta chains below, sequenced in a study of T cells in Graves' hyperthyroidism and ophthalmopathy. TCR beta CDR3 regions were amplified from RNA. HTBI primers were used for first-round RT-PCR of the TCR CDR3. MiXCR, applied by TCRdb to the multiplex PCR reads, yields one record per CDR3 protein. The table has some 800,000 distinct CDR3 sequences, 35% to 40% seen once. The sample comprised blood. These receptor sequences come from a young man with Graves' hyperthyroidism.

Worth noting for this clonotype: Being one base from a much bigger clone, this may be a read error. This chain links TRBV3-1 with TRBJ2-5; TRBD2 agrees at 9 bases. V dropped 4 bases and J dropped 5; count of bases not matched to a gene: 11. CDR1 and CDR2 (germline): LGHDT, YNNKEL (reference sequence). CDR3 length: 16 residues. CDR3 DNA sequence: TGTGCCAGCAGCCTGACTGGCGGGAGGGCCTTGGAGACCCAGTACTTC. This encodes CASSLTGGRALETQYF.

The chain carries TRBV12-3 or TRBV12-4 and TRBJ2-2, with a possible D match to TRBD2 (5 bases). V was clipped by 6 bases and J by 7 bases, with 12 bases between them. The CDR3 has 13 residues. The CDR3 reads CASRALVSGELFF. DNA of the CDR3: TGTGCCAGCAGGGCACTAGTGAGCGGGGAGCTGTTTTTT.

This clonotype was picked up a small number of times. The rearrangement joins TRBV2 to TRBJ2-7; the D gene is possibly TRBD1 (6 bases). Germline CDR1 and CDR2: SNHLY and FYNNEI. This CDR3 spans 14 amino acids. The V and J ends lost 5 bases and 4 bases respectively, with 15 bases between them. The CDR3 nucleotides are TGTGCCAGCAGTCCCCCGTGGGGGCTTTACGAGCAGTACTTC. Encoded protein: CASSPPWGLYEQYF.

This clonotype was observed many times. V gene TRBV13 combines with J gene TRBJ1-6; D may be TRBD1 (5 bases). CDR3 length: 14 residues. Germline loops: CDR1 PRHDT, CDR2 FYEKMQ (reference sequence). With 9 bases removed from V and 7 bases from J, the gap between germline ends came to 16 bases. This CDR3 is CASSLGGRNSPLHF. For the CDR3, the DNA is TGTGCCAGTAGTCTCGGGGGACGGAATTCACCCCTCCACTTT.

This clonotype was seen many times. CDR3 amino acids: CSADREGPYEQYF. For the CDR3, the DNA is TGCAGTGCCGACAGGGAAGGACCCTACGAGCAGTACTTC. V usage is TRBV20-1 and J usage is TRBJ2-7; 7 nucleotides match TRBD1. Germline CDR1 and CDR2: DFQATT and SNEGSKA (reference sequence). The V gene end was trimmed by 6 bases and the J gene end by 2 bases; junction bases not matched to a gene: 7. This CDR3 has 13 amino acids.

Only a few counts were recorded for this clonotype. The chain carries TRBV12-3 or TRBV12-4 and TRBJ2-7; the match to TRBD1 covers 7 bases. After removal of 6 bases from V and 5 bases from J, the junction contained 7 bases not matched to a gene. The CDR3 is 13 residues long. As DNA, the CDR3 is TGTGCCAGCAGCACAGGGGACGGCCACGAGCAGTACTTC. Its translation is CASSTGDGHEQYF.

The V and J genes are TRBV13 and TRBJ1-1; tentative D call: TRBD1 (5 bases). Per germline, CDR1 PRHDT and CDR2 FYEKMQ (reference sequence). This CDR3 contains 13 residues. V lost 4 bases and J 8 bases, leaving 14 bases between the germline ends. CDR3 in amino acids: CASSSPIRTEAFF. The CDR3 DNA is TGTGCCAGCAGCTCCCCAATTCGGACAGAAGCTTTCTTT.

There are a few counts of this clonotype. V is TRBV5-1 and J is TRBJ2-7, with D perhaps TRBD2 (5 bases). The germline gives CDR1 SGHRS, CDR2 YFSETQ. CDR3 length equals 14 residues. Trimming removed 4 bases from V and 1 base from J, with 12 bases in between. The DNA of the CDR3 is TGCGCCAGCAGCCTCCGGGAAGAATCCTACGAGCAGTACTTC. Its translation: CASSLREESYEQYF.

This clonotype was observed a few times. The chain is built from TRBV10-3 and TRBJ1-2; possible D gene TRBD1, 6 bases. The CDR3 consists of 13 residues. V lost 3 bases and J lost 12, with 17 bases in between. Germline V gene sequence: CDR1 ENHRY, CDR2 SYGVKD. The CDR3 here is CAISERQGIGNTF. DNA of the CDR3: TGTGCCATCAGTGAACGGCAGGGGATTGGAAACACCTTC.

The CDR3 reads CASSRIPGNTIYF. The CDR3 nucleotides read TGCGCCAGCAGCCGCATCCCTGGAAACACCATATATTTT. The rearrangement uses TRBV5-1 and TRBJ1-3; D is undetermined. CDR1 is SGHRS and CDR2 is YFSETQ in the germline V gene. The CDR3 contains 13 residues. The ends were cut back, 4 bases at V and 2 bases at J, with 7 bases in the middle.

The DNA of the CDR3 is TGTGCCAGCAGCCCGCCTAGCGGACTCTACGAGCAGTACTTC. The encoded protein is CASSPPSGLYEQYF. V is TRBV7-2 and J is TRBJ2-7; 7 bases map to TRBD2. Per the germline V gene, CDR1 is SGHTA and CDR2 is FQGNSA. J was trimmed by 3 bases and V by 5 bases; bases with no gene match: 7. The CDR3 totals 14 residues.

This clonotype was seen many times. The chain recombines TRBV12-3 or TRBV12-4 with TRBJ1-6; 8 nucleotides align to TRBD1. The CDR3 has 14 amino acids. J lost 8 bases, V lost 6 bases, and 6 bases had no gene match. The DNA of the CDR3 is TGTGCCAGCAGACCCGGACAGGGAGATTCACCCCTCCACTTT. This sequence encodes CASRPGQGDSPLHF.

The chain couples TRBV13 to TRBJ2-5; 8 bases fit TRBD1. V was pared by 7 bases and J by 1 base, with 11 bases of the junction left unmatched. This CDR3 has 16 amino acids. From germline, CDR1 is PRHDT and CDR2 FYEKMQ (reference sequence). CDR3 nucleotide sequence: TGTGCCAGCAACCAAGTCGGGACAGGACTCCAAGAGACCCAGTACTTC. Translating it yields CASNQVGTGLQETQYF.

This clonotype showed up many times. The chain couples TRBV24-1 to TRBJ1-1; TRBD1 might be the D (6 bases). The length of the CDR3 is 14 residues. CDR1 is KGHDR and CDR2 is SFDVKD in the germline V gene. V gave up 9 bases and J gave up 2 bases, with 15 bases separating them. CDR3 bases: TGTGCCACCTCACAAGGGGGACTAAACACTGAAGCTTTCTTT. It is translated as CATSQGGLNTEAFF.

This chain joins TRBV7-3 and TRBJ1-5; D remains ambiguous. Trimming took off 5 bases at V and 0 bases at J, with 11 bases between the two ends. This CDR3 is built from 15 residues. CDR1 is SGHTA and CDR2 is FQGTGA in the germline V gene. The CDR3 loop is CASSPEGFSNQPQHF. Written as DNA, the CDR3 is TGTGCCAGCAGCCCGGAGGGTTTTAGCAATCAGCCCCAGCATTTT.

Many counts were recorded for this clonotype. This chain uses TRBV20-1 with TRBJ1-1; D is unclear. CDR3 length: 13 amino acids. V lost 0 bases and J lost 11, with 16 bases in between. The germline V gene has CDR1 DFQATT and CDR2 SNEGSKA (reference sequence). The CDR3 nucleotides read TGCAGTGCTAGAGAAGGCTCCGCCTTTGGGGCTTTCTTT. Translation: CSAREGSAFGAFF.

The rearrangement links TRBV5-1 to TRBJ1-6; a weak D match, TRBD1 (5 bases). Per the germline V gene, CDR1 is SGHRS and CDR2 is YFSETQ. The germline V and J ends were trimmed by 0 bases and 7 bases, with 20 bases remaining between them. The CDR3 is 18 residues long. The CDR3 here is CASSLAQSTGTLNSPLHF. CDR3 in DNA: TGCGCCAGCAGCTTGGCCCAATCTACCGGGACCCTGAATTCACCCCTCCACTTT.

In this sample, this clonotype turned up once. V usage is TRBV12-3 or TRBV12-4 and J usage is TRBJ2-2, with D possibly TRBD2 on 6 matching bases. The CDR3 is 16 amino acids. The V gene lost 3 bases and the J gene lost 1 base, with 12 bases spanning the gap. The CDR3 spells CASSLTGTLNTGELFF. CDR3 DNA sequence: TGTGCCAGCAGTTTGACCGGGACTTTGAACACCGGGGAGCTGTTTTTT.

This clonotype showed up just a few times. In DNA, the CDR3 is TGTGCCAGCAGCTTGGAAGGGGTCCAAGAGACCCAGTACTTC. It translates to CASSLEGVQETQYF. The chain employs TRBV5-4 and TRBJ2-5; D perhaps matches TRBD1 (5 bases). The CDR3 has 14 residues. Per the germline V gene, CDR1 is SGHNT and CDR2 is YYREEE (reference sequence). V was trimmed by 0 bases and J by 1 base, leaving 7 bases between them.

This clonotype was detected many times. This chain connects TRBV9 to TRBJ2-2, with TRBD2 as a possible D gene (5 bases). This CDR3 has 12 residues. The germline CDR1 and CDR2 sequences are SGDLS and YYNGEE. The V end lost 3 bases, the J end lost 7 bases, and 7 bases lay between the germline ends. The CDR3, as DNA: TGTGCCAGCAGCGGAGGGATCGGGGAGCTGTTTTTT. Amino acid sequence: CASSGGIGELFF.

Only a few counts were recorded for this clonotype. This rearrangement joins TRBV7-9 to TRBJ2-7, with no clear D. V dropped 5 bases and J dropped 0 bases, with 20 bases sitting between them. Germline CDR1 is SEHNR and CDR2 is FQNEAQ (reference sequence). The CDR3 contains 17 residues. In DNA form, the CDR3 reads TGTGCCAGCAGCCACACCGCCCCGGAACTCATCTCCTACGAGCAGTACTTC. This sequence encodes CASSHTAPELISYEQYF. The full variable domain, in which reference TRBV7-9 and TRBJ2-7 provide the parts outside the CDR3, is DTGVSQNPRHKITKRGQNVTFRCDPISEHNRLYWYRQTLGQGPEFLTYFQNEAQLEKSRLLSDRFSAERPKGSFSTLEIQRTEQGDSAMYLCASSHTAPELISYEQYFGPGTRLTVT.

This clonotype was picked up many times. This chain uses TRBV9 with TRBJ1-1; TRBD1 might be the D (5 bases). The length of the CDR3 is 13 residues. Between the trimmed V and J ends, which lost 1 base and 7 bases, there was a span of 11 bases. The V gene's germline CDR1 is SGDLS and CDR2 YYNGEE. The chain's CDR3 is CASSVRDSNEAFF. The CDR3 coding sequence is TGTGCCAGCAGCGTAAGAGACAGTAATGAAGCTTTCTTT.

This clonotype was picked up a small number of times. This chain links TRBV6-1 with TRBJ1-3; 7 bases align to TRBD1. The CDR3 is 14 residues long. Trimming removed 7 bases from V and 3 bases from J; junction bases left unmatched: 6. CDR1 and CDR2 from the germline V gene are MNHNS and SASEGT. The CDR3 loop reads CASNTGDNGNTIYF. DNA of the CDR3: TGTGCCAGCAACACAGGGGATAATGGAAACACCATATATTTT.

This clonotype has a single count. The chain recombines TRBV2 with TRBJ2-7, with unresolved D. The CDR3 covers 15 residues. V was clipped by 2 bases and J by 0 bases, with 11 bases between them. Germline V gene data show CDR1 as SNHLY and CDR2 as FYNNEI. CDR3 in amino acids: CASSERFPYSYEQYF. For the CDR3, the DNA is TGTGCCAGCAGTGAAAGATTCCCCTACTCCTACGAGCAGTACTTC. Full variable domain (rest looked up from reference TRBV2 and TRBJ2-7): EPEVTQTPSHQVTQMGQEVILRCVPISNHLYFYWYRQILGQKVEFLVSFYNNEISEKSEIFDDQFSVERPDGSNFTLKIRSTKLEDSAMYFCASSERFPYSYEQYFGPGTRLTVT.

This clonotype was counted many times. The rearrangement links TRBV15 to TRBJ1-2; no reliable D call. Trimming shortened V by 0 bases and J by 7 bases, and 15 bases separated the two germline ends. The CDR3 runs 15 residues. Germline V lookup: CDR1 LNHNV, CDR2 YYDKDF (reference sequence). CDR3 sequence (DNA): TGTGCCACCAGCAGAGATAGCGGGGAGGCCCTTGGCTACACCTTC. Translation: CATSRDSGEALGYTF. Full variable domain (missing parts from reference TRBV15 and TRBJ1-2): DAMVIQNPRYQVTQFGKPVTLSCSQTLNHNVMYWYQQKSSQAPKLLFHYYDKDFNNEADTPDNFQSRRPNTSFCFLDIRSPGLGDTAMYLCATSRDSGEALGYTFGSGTRLTVV.

This clonotype turned up a few times. V is TRBV9 and J is TRBJ2-2; a possible D gene is TRBD2 (5 bases). This CDR3 is built from 15 residues. Germline V gene lookup returns CDR1 SGDLS and CDR2 YYNGEE. Deletions cut 2 bases from V and 0 bases from J, with 8 bases between. The CDR3: CASSVSGANTGELFF. As DNA, the CDR3 is TGTGCCAGCAGCGTCAGCGGAGCGAACACCGGGGAGCTGTTTTTT.